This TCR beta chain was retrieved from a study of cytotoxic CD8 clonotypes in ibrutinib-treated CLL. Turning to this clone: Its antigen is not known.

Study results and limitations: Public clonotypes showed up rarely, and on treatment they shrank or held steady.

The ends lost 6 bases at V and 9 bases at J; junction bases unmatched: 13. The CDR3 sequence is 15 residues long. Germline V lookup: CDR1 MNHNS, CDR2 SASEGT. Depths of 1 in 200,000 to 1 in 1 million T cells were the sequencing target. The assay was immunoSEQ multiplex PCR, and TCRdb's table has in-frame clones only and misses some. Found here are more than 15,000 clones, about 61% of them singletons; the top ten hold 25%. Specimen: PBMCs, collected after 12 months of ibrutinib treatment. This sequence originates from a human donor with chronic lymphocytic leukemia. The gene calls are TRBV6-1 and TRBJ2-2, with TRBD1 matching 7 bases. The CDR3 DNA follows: TGTGCCAGCAGGCTCGGGACAGAGGGGCCGCGGGAGCTGTTTTTT. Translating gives CASRLGTEGPRELFF.